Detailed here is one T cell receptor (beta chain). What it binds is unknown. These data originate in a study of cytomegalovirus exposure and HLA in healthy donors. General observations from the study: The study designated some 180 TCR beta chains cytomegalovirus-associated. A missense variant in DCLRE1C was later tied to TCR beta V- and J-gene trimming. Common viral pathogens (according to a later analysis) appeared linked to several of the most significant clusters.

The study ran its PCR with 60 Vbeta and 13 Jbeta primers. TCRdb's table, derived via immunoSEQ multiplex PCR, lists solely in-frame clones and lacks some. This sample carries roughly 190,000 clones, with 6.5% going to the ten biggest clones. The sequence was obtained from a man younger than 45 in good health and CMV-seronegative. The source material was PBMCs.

CDR3 nucleotides: TGTGCCAGCACCGCGATGACGGGGGGAGGTTATACTGAAGCTTTCTTT. This gives the protein CASTAMTGGGYTEAFF. This chain joins TRBV28 and TRBJ1-1; possibly TRBD1 for D (5 bases). The V gene's germline CDR1 is MDHEN and CDR2 SYDVKM. CDR3 size: 16 residues. V was cut by 7 bases and J by 5 bases, with 23 bases left in between.